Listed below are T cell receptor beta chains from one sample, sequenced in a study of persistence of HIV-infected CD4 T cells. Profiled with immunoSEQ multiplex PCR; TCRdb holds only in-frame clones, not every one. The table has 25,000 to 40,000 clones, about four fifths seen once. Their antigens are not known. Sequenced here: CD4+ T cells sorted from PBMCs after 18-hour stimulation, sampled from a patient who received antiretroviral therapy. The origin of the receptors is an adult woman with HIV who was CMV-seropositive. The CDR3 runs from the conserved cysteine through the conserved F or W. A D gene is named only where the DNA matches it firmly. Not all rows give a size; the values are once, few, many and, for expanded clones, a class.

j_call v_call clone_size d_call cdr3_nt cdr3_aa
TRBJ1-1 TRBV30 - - TGTGCCTGGAGTGTACTTCGCGGCACTGAAGCTTTCTTT CAWSVLRGTEAFF
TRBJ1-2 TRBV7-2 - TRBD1 TGTGCCAGCAGCTCCGGACAGGGTATGCGAGGCTACACCTTC CASSSGQGMRGYTF
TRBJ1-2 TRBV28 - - TGTGCCAGCAGTCCCCAAAGCGGGATGCCTAACTATGGCTACACCTTC CASSPQSGMPNYGYTF
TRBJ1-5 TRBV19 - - TGTGCCAGTAGTATACCGACAGGATACGGCAACAATCGGCCCCAGCATTTT CASSIPTGYGNNRPQHF
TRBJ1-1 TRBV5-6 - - TGTGCCAGCAGCTCCTCTCGGCGGACGAGGGACACTGAAGCTTTCTTT CASSSSRRTRDTEAFF
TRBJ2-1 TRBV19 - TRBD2 TGTGCCAGTAGACGCAGCGGGACTAATGAGCAGTTCTTC CASRRSGTNEQFF
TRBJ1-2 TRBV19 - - TGTGCCAGTACGCCCCGGGGGTTCTATGGCTACACCTTC CASTPRGFYGYTF
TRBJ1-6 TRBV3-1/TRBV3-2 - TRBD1 TGTGCCAGCAGCCCGGGACAGAATAATTCACCCCTCCACTTT CASSPGQNNSPLHF
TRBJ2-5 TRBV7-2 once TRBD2 TGTGCCAGCAGCCCTCTCGGGGGGGCCCCCGAGACCCAGTACTTC CASSPLGGAPETQYF
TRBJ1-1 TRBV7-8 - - TGTGCCAGCAGCTTAGGGGGTACCACTGAAGCTTTCTTT CASSLGGTTEAFF
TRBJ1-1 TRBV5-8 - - TGTGCCAGCAGCCACGTGCACGAAGCTTTCTTT CASSHVHEAFF
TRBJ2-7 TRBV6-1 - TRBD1 TGTGCCAGCAGTGAAAGACGGACAGGGTCCTACGAGCAGTACTTC CASSERRTGSYEQYF
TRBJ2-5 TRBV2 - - TGTGCCAGCCGTTGGGGTGGCCTAGCGTCGTACCAAGAGACCCAGTACTTC CASRWGGLASYQETQYF
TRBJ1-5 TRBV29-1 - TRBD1 TGCAGCGTTACCACTACAGGGGGCGGGGGCAATCAGCCCCAGCATTTT CSVTTTGGGGNQPQHF
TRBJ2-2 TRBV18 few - TGTGCCAGCTCAGGCGAGAACACCGGGGAGCTGTTTTTT CASSGENTGELFF
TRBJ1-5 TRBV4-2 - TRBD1 TGTGCCAGCAGCCAAGATGGACAGGGGGCGGAACAGCCCCAGCATTTT CASSQDGQGAEQPQHF
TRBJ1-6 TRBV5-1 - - TGCGCCAGCAGCTCGGGGGACGGAAGGTCACCCCTCCACTTT CASSSGDGRSPLHF
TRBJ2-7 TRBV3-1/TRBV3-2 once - TGTGCCAGCAGCCAAGGTTCCCTTGGGATCTACGAGCAGTACTTC CASSQGSLGIYEQYF
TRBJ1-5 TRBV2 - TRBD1 TGTGCCAGCAGTAGCCGGACAGGACCTAGCAATCAGCCCCAGCATTTT CASSSRTGPSNQPQHF
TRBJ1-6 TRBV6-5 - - TGTGCCAGCAGAGCGCGGCCTAGATCACCCCTCCACTTT CASRARPRSPLHF
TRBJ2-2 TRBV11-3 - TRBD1 TGTGCCAGCAGCCCCGCCGGGACAGGGATAGGGGAGCTGTTTTTT CASSPAGTGIGELFF
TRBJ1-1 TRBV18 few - TGTGCCAGCTCACCACCGAGCAGTCTAAACACTGAAGCTTTCTTT CASSPPSSLNTEAFF
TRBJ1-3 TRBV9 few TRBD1 TGTGCCAGCAGCCTGGGACAGGGCTTATTCTCTGGAAACACCATATATTTT CASSLGQGLFSGNTIYF
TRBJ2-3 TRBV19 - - TGTGCCAGTACTCATGGAGGGGGCGCGAGCACAGATACGCAGTATTTT CASTHGGGASTDTQYF
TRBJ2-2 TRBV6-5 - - TGTGCCAGCGCGCGGGCGATACTCGACACCGGGGAGCTGTTTTTT CASARAILDTGELFF
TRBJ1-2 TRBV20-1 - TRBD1 TGCAGTGCTAGTCCCGGACAGGGGGCTTCCTATGGCTACACCTTC CSASPGQGASYGYTF
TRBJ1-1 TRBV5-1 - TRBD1 TGCGCCAGCACTATCCGGGACAGGGGCACTGAAGCTTTCTTT CASTIRDRGTEAFF
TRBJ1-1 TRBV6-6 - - TGTGCCAGCAGTTACTCGGGCAGCCCTGAAGCTTTCTTT CASSYSGSPEAFF
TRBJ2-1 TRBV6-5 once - TGTGCCAGCAGTTATGGGGCGATTGGGAATGAGCAGTTCTTC CASSYGAIGNEQFF
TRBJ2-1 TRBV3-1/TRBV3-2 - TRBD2 TGTGCCAGCAGCCAAGTCCTAGGACTAGCGGGAGTACAGGAGCAGTTCTTC CASSQVLGLAGVQEQFF
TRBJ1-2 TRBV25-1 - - TGTGCCAGCAGTGAATGGGCCGGGGGAAATGGCTACACCTTC CASSEWAGGNGYTF
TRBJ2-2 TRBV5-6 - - TGTGCCAGCACGCAGGGGCTACGAGCCACCGGGGAGCTGTTTTTT CASTQGLRATGELFF
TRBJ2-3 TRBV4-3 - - TGCGCCAGCAGCCAAGAAGCGGGCACAGATACGCAGTATTTT CASSQEAGTDTQYF
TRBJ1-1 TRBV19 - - TGTGCCAGTAGTTCCCAGTACACTGAAGCTTTCTTT CASSSQYTEAFF
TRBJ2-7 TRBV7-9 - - TGTGCCAGCAGCTTACGGGGGAGTAACGACGAGCAGTACTTC CASSLRGSNDEQYF
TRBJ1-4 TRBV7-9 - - TGTGCCAGCAGCTCACAGTCGGGAGGGCTGTTTTTT CASSSQSGGLFF
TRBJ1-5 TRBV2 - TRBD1 TGTGCCAGCGCCAGGACAGGGGGTTCGTATAGCAATCAGCCCCAGCATTTT CASARTGGSYSNQPQHF
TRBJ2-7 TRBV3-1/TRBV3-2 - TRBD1 TGTGCCAGCAGCCATGGGACAGGGGCACACTCCTACGAGCAGTACTTC CASSHGTGAHSYEQYF
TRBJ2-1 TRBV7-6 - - TGTGCCAGCAGCCTAGGTAGCTACAATGAGCAGTTCTTC CASSLGSYNEQFF
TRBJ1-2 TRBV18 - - TGTGCCAGCTCACCCGGACAGAATGGCTACACCTTC CASSPGQNGYTF
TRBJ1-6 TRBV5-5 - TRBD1 TGTGCCAGCAGCTTGGAGGGGACAGGGCATTCACCCCTCCACTTT CASSLEGTGHSPLHF
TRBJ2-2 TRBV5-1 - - TGCGCCAGCAGCTTGGACGGATCGGGCGGGGAGCTGTTTTTT CASSLDGSGGELFF
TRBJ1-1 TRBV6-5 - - TGTGCCAGCACATGGGGGAGGAACACTGAAGCTTTCTTT CASTWGRNTEAFF
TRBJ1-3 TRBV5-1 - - TGCGCCAGCAGCTCAGGTACAAGCTCTGGAAACACCATATATTTT CASSSGTSSGNTIYF
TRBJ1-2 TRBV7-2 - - TGTGCCAGCAGCTTAGGGCTGGGGGCCAGCGGCTACACCTTC CASSLGLGASGYTF
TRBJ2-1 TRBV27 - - TGTGCCAGCAGTGGATACAAGAATGAGCAGTTCTTC CASSGYKNEQFF
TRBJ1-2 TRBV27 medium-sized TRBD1 TGTGCCAGCAGTTTACTGGGACAGCATATCTACACCTTC CASSLLGQHIYTF
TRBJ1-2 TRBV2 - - TGTGCCAGTTTCTCAGACAATCTTAACTATGGCTACACCTTC CASFSDNLNYGYTF
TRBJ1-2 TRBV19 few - TGTGCCAGTAGTATGGAACCTCGATCCCAGCAAGGCTACACCTTC CASSMEPRSQQGYTF
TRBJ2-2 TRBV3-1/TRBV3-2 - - TGTGCCAGCAGCCAAGAAGGTGCGTTGGGGGAAAACACCGGGGAGCTGTTTTTT CASSQEGALGENTGELFF